The 22 T cell receptor beta chains listed next were all sequenced from one sample in a study of T cell repertoires in cytomegalovirus infection. No antigens are known for them. TCRdb re-analysed the reads in MiXCR, keeping a single row per CDR3 protein. The sample has roughly 500,000 distinct CDR3 sequences, 33% seen once. Sequencing was performed on cultured PBMCs, taken from culture after CMV antigen stimulation. The receptors derive from a human donor in good health (CMV status not recorded). Some clones in this sample may be carry-over from other donors' samples.

This CDR3 is CASSLESGATYEQYF. The CDR3, as DNA: TGTGCCAGCAGCTTAGAGTCCGGGGCAACCTACGAGCAGTACTTC. The chain combines TRBV7-2 with TRBJ2-7, with D possibly being TRBD1 or TRBD2 (5 bases each). V lost 1 base and J 2 bases, leaving 12 bases between the germline ends. This CDR3 region has 15 residues. CDR1 is SGHTA, CDR2 FQGNSA, per germline.

This clonotype was picked up a small number of times. The chain couples TRBV6-2 or TRBV6-3 to TRBJ1-1; 7 positions agree with TRBD1. The CDR3 sequence is 16 residues long. The trim removed 4 bases at V and 0 bases at J, leaving 8 bases unmatched. The germline V gene encodes CDR1 MNHEY and CDR2 SVGEGT. The CDR3 bases are TGTGCCAGCAGTTCGGGACAGACTAAATTGAACACTGAAGCTTTCTTT. It encodes CASSSGQTKLNTEAFF.

V is TRBV6-1 and J is TRBJ2-7; no firm D call. This CDR3 has 14 amino acids. V shed 6 bases and J shed 3 bases, with 15 bases lying between them. Germline CDR1 is MNHNS and CDR2 is SASEGT. In DNA, the CDR3 is TGTGCCAGCAGCCCCGTTGGACGGAGCTACGAGCAGTACGTC. Its protein product is CASSPVGRSYEQYV.

This clonotype turned up a few times. This sequence joins TRBV27 and TRBJ2-5, with 9 positions matching TRBD2. The CDR3 is 16 residues long. Germline V gene sequence: CDR1 MNHEY, CDR2 SMNVEV (reference sequence). The trim removed 1 base at V and 0 bases at J, leaving 3 bases unmatched. The CDR3 spells CASSLLSGGYQETQYF. The CDR3 nucleotides read TGTGCCAGCAGTTTATTGAGCGGGGGGTACCAAGAGACCCAGTACTTC.

The chain combines TRBV6-6 with TRBJ1-6; D is ambiguous. This CDR3 contains 13 residues. Trimming removed 2 bases from V and 5 bases from J, with 4 bases in between. Germline loops: CDR1 MNHNY, CDR2 SVGAGI (reference sequence). CDR3 sequence reads: CASSYLDNSPLHF. The CDR3 coding sequence is TGTGCCAGCAGTTACCTCGATAATTCACCCCTCCACTTT.

The chain uses TRBV27 and TRBJ1-5, with 9 bases identical to TRBD1. This CDR3 contains 16 residues. Trimming took 5 bases from V and 5 from J; bases not matched to a gene: 10. From germline, CDR1 is MNHEY and CDR2 SMNVEV (reference sequence). CDR3 nucleotides: TGTGCCAGCAGTAGACCGGGACAGGGAAAGTATCAGCCCCAGCATTTT. Residues: CASSRPGQGKYQPQHF.

This clonotype was detected only a few times. This chain uses TRBV11-2 with TRBJ2-1; D is ambiguous. V lost 5 bases and J lost 0, with 8 bases in between. This CDR3 has 14 amino acids. Germline V gene sequence: CDR1 SGHAT, CDR2 FQNNGV. The CDR3 spells CASSIRPSYNEQFF. CDR3 DNA: TGTGCCAGCAGCATAAGACCCTCCTACAATGAGCAGTTCTTC.

This clonotype has a handful of counts. The chain joins TRBV18 to TRBJ2-5, with unresolved D. The CDR3 spans 16 residues. Germline assignment: CDR1 KGHSH and CDR2 LQKENI. Trimming removed 1 base at V and 1 base at J, with 13 bases between. CDR3 amino acids: CASSPLTGNPQETQYF. Here the CDR3 DNA reads TGTGCCAGCTCACCACTGACCGGCAACCCCCAAGAGACCCAGTACTTC.

This chain links TRBV7-1 with TRBJ1-5; 12 nucleotides align to TRBD1. TRBV7-1 is an ORF for which the function is uncertain. V shed 5 bases, J shed 6 bases, and the junction held 8 bases outside the gene matches. The CDR3 runs to 16 residues. The chain's CDR3 is CASSHSGTGGLQPQHF. CDR3 nucleotide sequence: TGTGCCAGCAGCCACTCCGGGACAGGGGGCCTTCAGCCCCAGCATTTT.

This clonotype has a handful of counts. The J gene is TRBJ1-1, the V gene TRBV9, with no clear D. This CDR3 comprises 15 residues. Per the germline V gene, CDR1 is SGDLS and CDR2 is YYNGEE. Trimming took 0 bases from V and 0 from J, leaving 9 bases between them. For the CDR3, the DNA is TGTGCCAGCAGCGTAGCAGGCAGCTTGAACACTGAAGCTTTCTTT. Its translation: CASSVAGSLNTEAFF.

V usage is TRBV6-1 and J usage is TRBJ1-5; 10 bases match TRBD1. V lost 4 bases to trimming and J lost 12 bases; unmatched junction nucleotides: 9. Germline CDR1 is MNHNS and CDR2 is SASEGT. The CDR3 runs 14 residues. CDR3 amino acids: CASSGDRGLELQHF. The CDR3 DNA sequence: TGTGCCAGCAGTGGCGACAGGGGGCTTGAGCTCCAGCATTTT.

This clonotype has a count of ten or more. This chain links TRBV7-2 with TRBJ2-5, with 10 bases identical to TRBD2. Trimming took 6 bases from V and 5 from J; bases not matched to a gene: 6. The CDR3 is 14 amino acids. Germline loops: CDR1 SGHTA, CDR2 FQGNSA. DNA for the CDR3: TGTGCCAGCAGTAAGGGACTAGCGAGGGAGACCCAGTACTTC. The encoded protein is CASSKGLARETQYF.

This clonotype appeared a few times. The J gene is TRBJ1-4, the V gene TRBV19; TRBD1 agrees at 7 bases. CDR3 length: 16 residues. The germline V gene has CDR1 LNHDA and CDR2 SQIVND (reference sequence). The V segment lost 2 bases and the J segment 3 bases; nucleotides outside the gene matches: 6. This CDR3 is CASSISTGTANEKLFF. Here the CDR3 DNA reads TGTGCCAGTAGTATATCCACCGGGACAGCTAATGAAAAACTGTTTTTT. Full variable domain (rest looked up from reference TRBV19 and TRBJ1-4): DGGITQSPKYLFRKEGQNVTLSCEQNLNHDAMYWYRQDPGQGLRLIYYSQIVNDFQKGDIAEGYSVSREKKESFPLTVTSAQKNPTAFYLCASSISTGTANEKLFFGSGTQLSVL.

The V and J genes are TRBV28 and TRBJ2-5, with D perhaps TRBD2 (6 bases). CDR1 MDHEN and CDR2 SYDVKM come from the germline V gene. CDR3 length: 14 residues. The V end was cut by 7 bases, the J end by 12 bases, with 24 bases between. In DNA, the CDR3 is TGTGCCAGCACCGGGGGAGGCTCGGGGGTAGAAAAGTACTTC. This translates into CASTGGGSGVEKYF.

The genes are TRBV27 and TRBJ1-1, with a weak D call TRBD1 (6 bases). Germline-derived CDR1 and CDR2 are MNHEY and SMNVEV (reference sequence). This CDR3 has 16 amino acids. V was trimmed by 3 bases and J by 7 bases, leaving 21 bases between them. CDR3 amino acids: CASSFGGGRVRSEAFF. CDR3 DNA sequence: TGTGCCAGCAGTTTTGGGGGCGGGAGGGTTCGGAGTGAAGCTTTCTTT.

This clonotype was recorded a few times. The chain employs TRBV7-8 and TRBJ2-4; no reliable D call. Germline V gene data show CDR1 as SGHVS and CDR2 as FQNEAQ. There are 18 residues in the CDR3. V was shortened by 5 bases and J by 1 base, with 21 bases between the two germline ends. The CDR3 DNA sequence: TGTGCCAGCAGCATCGGGCCTGTGGGCCTGTTGGCCAAAAACATTCAGTACTTC. Residues: CASSIGPVGLLAKNIQYF.

The chain uses TRBV4-3 and TRBJ1-2, with 9 bases that match TRBD1. Trimming at V came to 1 base and at J to 6 bases, leaving 6 bases not matched to a gene. The CDR3 spans 15 residues. CDR1 LGHNA and CDR2 YSLEER come from the germline V gene. The CDR3 loop is CASSQVGQGSHGYTF. The CDR3 DNA sequence: TGCGCCAGCAGCCAAGTGGGACAGGGATCTCATGGCTACACCTTC.

This rearrangement joins TRBV5-1 to TRBJ2-3, with D maybe TRBD2 (6 bases). V was clipped by 2 bases and J by 4 bases, with 14 bases between them. This CDR3 is built from 15 residues. Germline V CDR1 and CDR2: SGHRS, YFSETQ. CDR3 nucleotides: TGCGCCAGCAGCTTTTTTTCCGGGGGTTCAGATACGCAGTATTTT. It codes for CASSFFSGGSDTQYF. Full variable domain (missing parts from reference TRBV5-1 and TRBJ2-3): KAGVTQTPRYLIKTRGQQVTLSCSPISGHRSVSWYQQTPGQGLQFLFEYFSETQRNKGNFPGRFSGRQFSNSRSEMNVSTLELGDSALYLCASSFFSGGSDTQYFGPGTRLTVL.

This sequence joins TRBV18 and TRBJ2-7; D is ambiguous. The germline V gene encodes CDR1 KGHSH and CDR2 LQKENI. CDR3 length: 14 amino acids. Trimming pared 2 bases from V and 0 bases from J, leaving 8 bases between. CDR3 in DNA: TGTGCCAGCTCACCAGAGCTCTACTCCTACGAGCAGTACTTC. Its protein is CASSPELYSYEQYF.

V is TRBV5-1 and J is TRBJ2-5; either TRBD1 or TRBD2 may fit D (6 bases each). V gave up 8 bases and J gave up 6 bases, with 20 bases separating them. This CDR3 spans 14 amino acids. Germline V lookup: CDR1 SGHRS, CDR2 YFSETQ. In DNA, the CDR3 is TGCGCCAGTGCCGAGGTTTCGGGGGCCCAGACCCAGTACTTC. This translates into CASAEVSGAQTQYF.

This clonotype was observed a few times. V usage is TRBV30 and J usage is TRBJ1-2; 7 positions match TRBD1. The germline V gene has CDR1 GTSNPN and CDR2 SVGIG (reference sequence). V lost 1 base to trimming and J lost 8 bases; unmatched junction nucleotides: 7. The CDR3 has 13 amino acids. The CDR3 DNA follows: TGTGCCTGGAGTGGGACAGGAGTCAGGGGCTACACCTTC. Translating gives CAWSGTGVRGYTF.

The CDR3 nucleotides read TGTGCCAGCAGTGTCGAGAAGGGCTACACCTTC. It specifies CASSVEKGYTF. The chain is built from TRBV25-1 and TRBJ1-2; D is ambiguous. Germline V gene lookup returns CDR1 MGHDK and CDR2 SYGVNS. V lost 4 bases, J lost 8 bases, and 8 bases lay in between. This CDR3 spans 11 amino acids.